This T cell receptor (beta chain) was sequenced for a study of neoadjuvant nivolumab and ipilimumab in lung cancer. The germline gives CDR1 MDHEN, CDR2 SYDVKM. The CDR3 covers 14 residues. V lost 2 bases and J lost 5, with 12 bases in between. Regarding this clone: What it recognizes is unknown.

Produced via immunoSEQ multiplex PCR; TCRdb's table is partial and in-frame only. The repertoire includes approximately 35,000 clones, roughly nine tenths of them detected once, and 2.1% sits in the top ten. Study findings and constraints: Only a single major-pathologic-response sample was available for clonality analysis.

Here the sequenced sample was peripheral blood, taken after neoadjuvant nivolumab, alone or with ipilimumab, at or shortly before surgery. The clonotype was recovered from an adult with non-small cell lung cancer. The J gene is TRBJ1-1, the V gene TRBV28; D ambiguous. This CDR3 reads CASSLKTYGTEAFF. DNA of the CDR3: TGTGCCAGCAGTTTAAAGACTTATGGGACTGAAGCTTTCTTT.